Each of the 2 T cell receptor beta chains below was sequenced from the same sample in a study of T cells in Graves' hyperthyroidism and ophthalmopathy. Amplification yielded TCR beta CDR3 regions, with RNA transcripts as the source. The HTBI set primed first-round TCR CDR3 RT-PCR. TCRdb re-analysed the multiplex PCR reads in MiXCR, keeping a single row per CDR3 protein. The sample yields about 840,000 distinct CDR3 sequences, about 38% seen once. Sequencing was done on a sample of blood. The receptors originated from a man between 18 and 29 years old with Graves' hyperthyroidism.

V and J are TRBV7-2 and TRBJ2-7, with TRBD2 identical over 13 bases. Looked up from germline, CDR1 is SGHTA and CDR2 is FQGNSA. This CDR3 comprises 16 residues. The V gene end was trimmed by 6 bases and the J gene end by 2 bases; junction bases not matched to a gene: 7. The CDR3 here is CASRRRTSGGTYEQYF. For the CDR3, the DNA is TGTGCCAGCAGGCGTCGGACTAGCGGGGGAACCTACGAGCAGTACTTC. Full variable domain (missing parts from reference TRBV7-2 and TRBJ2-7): GAGVSQSPSNKVTEKGKDVELRCDPISGHTALYWYRQSLGQGLEFLIYFQGNSAPDKSGLPSDRFSAERTGGSVSTLTIQRTQQEDSAVYLCASRRRTSGGTYEQYFGPGTRLTVT.

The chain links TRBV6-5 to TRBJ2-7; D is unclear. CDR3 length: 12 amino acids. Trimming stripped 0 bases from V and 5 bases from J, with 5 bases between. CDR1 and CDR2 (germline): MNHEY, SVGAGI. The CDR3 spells CASSYSMDEQYF. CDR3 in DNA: TGTGCCAGCAGTTACTCGATGGACGAGCAGTACTTC.